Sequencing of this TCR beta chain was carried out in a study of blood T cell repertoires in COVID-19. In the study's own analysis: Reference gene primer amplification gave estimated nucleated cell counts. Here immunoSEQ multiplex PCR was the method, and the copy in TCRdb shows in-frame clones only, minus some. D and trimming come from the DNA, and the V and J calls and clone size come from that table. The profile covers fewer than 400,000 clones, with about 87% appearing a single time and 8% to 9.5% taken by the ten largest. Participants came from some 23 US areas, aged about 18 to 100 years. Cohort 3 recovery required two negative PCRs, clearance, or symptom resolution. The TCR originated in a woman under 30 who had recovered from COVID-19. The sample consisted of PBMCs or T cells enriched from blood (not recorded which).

CDR3 bases: TGTGCCAGCAGCTTAGGGACCCGGGGGGCCTACTCTGGAAACACCATATATTTT. Translating it yields CASSLGTRGAYSGNTIYF. The rearrangement links TRBV7-8 to TRBJ1-3, with TRBD1 as a possible D gene (6 bases). V lost 1 base to trimming and J lost 0 bases, with 16 bases between them. This CDR3 region has 18 residues. Germline CDR1 SGHVS, CDR2 FQNEAQ.